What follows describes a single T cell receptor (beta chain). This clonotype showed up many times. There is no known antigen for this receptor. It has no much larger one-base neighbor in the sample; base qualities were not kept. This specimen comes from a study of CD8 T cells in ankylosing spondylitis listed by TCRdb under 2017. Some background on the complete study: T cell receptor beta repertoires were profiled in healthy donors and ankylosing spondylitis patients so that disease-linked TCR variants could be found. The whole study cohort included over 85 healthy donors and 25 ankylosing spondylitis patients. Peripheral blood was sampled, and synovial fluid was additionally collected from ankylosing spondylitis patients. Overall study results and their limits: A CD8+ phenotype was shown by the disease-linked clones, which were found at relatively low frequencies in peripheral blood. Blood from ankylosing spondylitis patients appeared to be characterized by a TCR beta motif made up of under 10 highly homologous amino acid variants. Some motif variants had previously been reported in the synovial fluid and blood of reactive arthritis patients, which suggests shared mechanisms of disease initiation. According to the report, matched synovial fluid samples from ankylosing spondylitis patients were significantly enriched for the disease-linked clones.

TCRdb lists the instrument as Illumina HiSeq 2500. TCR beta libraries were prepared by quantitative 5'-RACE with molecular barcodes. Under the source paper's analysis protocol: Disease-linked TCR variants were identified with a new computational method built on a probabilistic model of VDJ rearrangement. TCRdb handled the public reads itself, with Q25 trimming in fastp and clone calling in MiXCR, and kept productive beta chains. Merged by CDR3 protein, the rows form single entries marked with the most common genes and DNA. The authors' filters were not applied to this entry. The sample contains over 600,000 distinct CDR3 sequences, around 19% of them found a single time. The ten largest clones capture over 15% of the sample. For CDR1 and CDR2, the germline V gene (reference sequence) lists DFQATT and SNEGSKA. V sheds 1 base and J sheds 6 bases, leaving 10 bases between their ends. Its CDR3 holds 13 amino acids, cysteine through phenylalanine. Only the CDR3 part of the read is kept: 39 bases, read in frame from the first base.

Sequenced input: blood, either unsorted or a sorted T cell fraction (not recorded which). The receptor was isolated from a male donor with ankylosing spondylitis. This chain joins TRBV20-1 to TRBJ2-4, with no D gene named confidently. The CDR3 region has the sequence CSARGLHTNIQYF. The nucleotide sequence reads TGCAGTGCTAGAGGGCTCCATACAAACATTCAGTACTTC.